These 12 T cell receptor beta chains came from one sample sequenced in a study of T cell repertoires in cytomegalovirus infection (dated by TCRdb to about 2019). This specimen's treatment or condition label, per the study, means: in vitro stimulation with specific CMV peptide epitopes to enrich CMV-specific T cells. This sample was sequenced with an Illumina HiSeq 1500. TCRdb redid the processing of the public reads, applying fastp at Q25 and MiXCR, and retained in-frame beta chains. Each record represents a unique CDR3 protein, reported with the most common genes and DNA among its rows. This sample holds 600,000 to 700,000 distinct CDR3 sequences; roughly 30% were observed only once. The ten most abundant clones make up 18% of the sample. Their recognized antigens are unknown. The material sequenced was cultured PBMCs, taken from culture after CMV antigen stimulation. All receptors come from a human donor in good health (CMV status not recorded). Some clones in this sample may be carry-over from other donors' samples.

CDR3 amino acids: CAIGTEPSGNTIYF. CDR3 nucleotide sequence: TGTGCCATAGGGACGGAGCCCTCTGGAAACACCATATATTTT. This chain uses TRBV10-3 with TRBJ1-3; D is perhaps TRBD1 (5 bases). Per germline, CDR1 ENHRY and CDR2 SYGVKD. This CDR3 contains 14 residues. Trimming pared 9 bases from V and 0 bases from J, leaving 12 bases between.

Only a few counts were recorded for this clonotype. The chain has TRBV12-3 or TRBV12-4 and TRBJ1-1; no reliable D call. V gave up 2 bases and J gave up 5 bases, with 12 bases separating them. The CDR3 runs to 14 residues. DNA of the CDR3: TGTGCCAGCAGTTTAACAGCCACTTGGACTGAAGCTTTCTTT. Amino acid sequence: CASSLTATWTEAFF.

The chain joins TRBV2 to TRBJ1-2, with D possibly being TRBD1 (5 bases). In germline, CDR1 is SNHLY, CDR2 FYNNEI. The length of the CDR3 is 13 residues. Trimming removed 6 bases at V and 3 bases at J, with 11 bases between. CDR3 nucleotide sequence: TGTGCCAGCAGCAGAGGGGTGGACTATGGCTACACCTTC. It is translated as CASSRGVDYGYTF. The full variable domain, its missing parts supplied by reference TRBV2 and TRBJ1-2, is EPEVTQTPSHQVTQMGQEVILRCVPISNHLYFYWYRQILGQKVEFLVSFYNNEISEKSEIFDDQFSVERPDGSNFTLKIRSTKLEDSAMYFCASSRGVDYGYTFGSGTRLTVV.

This clonotype was observed a few times. The genes are TRBV28 and TRBJ1-6; 7 nucleotides line up with TRBD1. Trimming cost V 5 bases and J 6 bases; bases outside gene matches: 13. Germline V lookup: CDR1 MDHEN, CDR2 SYDVKM. The CDR3 loop spans 17 amino acids. The CDR3 DNA reads TGTGCCAGCAGTACGAACAGGGGCCGCCTTCTTAATTCACCCCTCCACTTT. Encoded protein: CASSTNRGRLLNSPLHF.

CDR3 DNA sequence: TGTGCCAGCAGCTCGTCGGCCTACGAGCAGTACTTC. As protein: CASSSSAYEQYF. The V and J genes are TRBV7-9 and TRBJ2-7; no firm D call. The ends were cut back, 4 bases at V and 2 bases at J, with 6 bases in the middle. The length of the CDR3 is 12 residues. The V gene's germline CDR1 is SEHNR and CDR2 FQNEAQ (reference sequence).

The V and J genes are TRBV11-2 and TRBJ2-1; possible D gene TRBD2, 6 bases. Germline lookup yields CDR1 SGHAT and CDR2 FQNNGV. The CDR3 spans 15 residues. V was shortened by 5 bases and J by 2 bases, with 13 bases between the two germline ends. DNA for the CDR3: TGTGCCAGCAGCGTTTCGAGCGGGCCCTACAATGAGCAGTTCTTC. This encodes CASSVSSGPYNEQFF.

The chain couples TRBV12-3 or TRBV12-4 to TRBJ1-1, with 8 nucleotides matching TRBD1. V gave up 3 bases and J gave up 5 bases; unmatched junction bases: 8. The CDR3 totals 15 residues. CDR3 protein: CASSFQGRGPTEAFF. CDR3 nucleotide sequence: TGTGCCAGCAGTTTTCAGGGCAGGGGGCCGACTGAAGCTTTCTTT.

The chain couples TRBV27 to TRBJ1-6, with D tentatively TRBD1 (5 bases). The germline CDR1 and CDR2 sequences are MNHEY and SMNVEV (reference sequence). Between the trimmed V and J ends, which lost 0 bases and 9 bases, there was a span of 12 bases. This CDR3 is built from 15 residues. CDR3 DNA: TGTGCCAGCAGTTTATCGGTGGCAGGGAGTTCACCCCTCCACTTT. It specifies CASSLSVAGSSPLHF.

The genes are TRBV27 and TRBJ2-5, with unresolved D. The V gene lost 7 bases and the J gene lost 5 bases, with 5 bases spanning the gap. Germline CDR1 MNHEY, CDR2 SMNVEV (reference sequence). The CDR3 sequence is 10 residues long. CDR3 DNA sequence: TGTGCCAGCAATCGGGAGACCCAGTACTTC. Its protein product is CASNRETQYF.

This clonotype was found a few times. V usage is TRBV27 and J usage is TRBJ1-6, with D unclear. Germline CDR1 reads MNHEY; CDR2 reads SMNVEV (reference sequence). Deletions cut 2 bases from V and 4 bases from J, with 6 bases between. CDR3 length equals 14 residues. The CDR3 nucleotides are TGTGCCAGCAGTTTACTCGGATATAATTCACCCCTCCACTTT. Protein: CASSLLGYNSPLHF.

This clonotype was seen more than once but under ten times. V gene TRBV7-2 combines with J gene TRBJ2-1, with no clear D. Trimming took off 2 bases at V and 6 bases at J, with 5 bases between the two ends. This CDR3 region has 12 residues. Germline lookup yields CDR1 SGHTA and CDR2 FQGNSA. The CDR3 sequence is CASSLFVNEQFF. The CDR3, as DNA: TGTGCCAGCAGCTTATTTGTCAATGAGCAGTTCTTC.

This clonotype has only one observation. J is TRBJ1-1 and V is TRBV5-3; D perhaps matches TRBD1 (5 bases). TRBV5-3 is designated an ORF whose function remains uncertain. There are 16 residues in the CDR3. The V and J ends lost 8 bases and 0 bases respectively, with 20 bases between them. The CDR3 coding sequence is TGTGCCAGCAGCCTTGAACTGGGGCGCATGAACACTGAAGCTTTCTTT. This gives the protein CASSLELGRMNTEAFF.